This TCR beta chain was sequenced in a study of somatic mutations in cytotoxic T cells in rheumatoid arthritis. Looking at the study overall: Patient blood, which was peripheral blood collected as 30 ml EDTA, was drawn right after diagnosis and before any treatment started. Nearly 100% purity was obtained when some V beta antibody-stained T-cell populations were flow-sorted; these included V beta1+ cells sequenced for TCRB. The study's findings and limits: For about an eighth of the 65 patients, a single CD8+ clone accounted for more than 20% of CD8+ cells. Among patients with rheumatoid arthritis, but not healthy controls, CD8+ clonality increased with age.

Sequencing was performed with immunoSEQ multiplex PCR; in TCRdb, only in-frame clones are kept and a portion is missing. The profile shows roughly 2,400 clones, roughly four fifths of them singletons. The J segment lost 1 base and the V segment lost 4 bases, leaving 4 bases of the junction unmatched. Germline loops: CDR1 MGHRA, CDR2 YSYEKL. CDR3 length: 15 residues. A remark on this clone: The antigen remains undetermined.

Sequencing was carried out using CD8+ T cells sorted from blood. The rearrangement links TRBV4-1 to TRBJ2-7; 10 positions agree with TRBD2. The TCR sequence derives from a man between 65 and 79 years old with rheumatoid arthritis. The CDR3: CASSLRSGGSYEQYF. The DNA for the CDR3 is TGCGCCAGCAGCCTCCGTAGCGGGGGGTCCTACGAGCAGTACTTC.